There are many counts of the clone carrying this T cell receptor beta chain. Its antigen is not known. V lost 3 bases, J lost 3 bases, and 1 base stayed unmatched. The germline V gene encodes CDR1 SGHTA and CDR2 FQGNSA. This CDR3 contains 14 residues. These data belong to a study of T cell repertoires in cytomegalovirus infection. Study-wide background: Through public TCR beta signatures, both CMV infection and matching HLA type were indicated. Findings and limits, study-wide: HLA-C-restricted TCR beta clonotypes specific for CMV led the ex vivo response.

TCRdb reprocessed the reads via MiXCR and lists one record per CDR3 protein. The table lists under 850,000 distinct CDR3 sequences, roughly 30% of them singletons. This rearrangement joins TRBV7-2 to TRBJ2-3, with TRBD2 identical over 9 bases. The specimen was cultured PBMCs, collected from culture after CMV antigen stimulation. This sequence originates from a human donor in good health (CMV status not recorded). Some clones in this sample may be carry-over from other donors' samples. The CDR3 DNA reads TGTGCCAGCAGCTTCGGACTAGCGACAGATACGCAGTATTTT. This codes for CASSFGLATDTQYF. The variable domain in full, completed from reference TRBV7-2 and TRBJ2-3, reads GAGVSQSPSNKVTEKGKDVELRCDPISGHTALYWYRQSLGQGLEFLIYFQGNSAPDKSGLPSDRFSAERTGGSVSTLTIQRTQQEDSAVYLCASSFGLATDTQYFGPGTRLTVL.